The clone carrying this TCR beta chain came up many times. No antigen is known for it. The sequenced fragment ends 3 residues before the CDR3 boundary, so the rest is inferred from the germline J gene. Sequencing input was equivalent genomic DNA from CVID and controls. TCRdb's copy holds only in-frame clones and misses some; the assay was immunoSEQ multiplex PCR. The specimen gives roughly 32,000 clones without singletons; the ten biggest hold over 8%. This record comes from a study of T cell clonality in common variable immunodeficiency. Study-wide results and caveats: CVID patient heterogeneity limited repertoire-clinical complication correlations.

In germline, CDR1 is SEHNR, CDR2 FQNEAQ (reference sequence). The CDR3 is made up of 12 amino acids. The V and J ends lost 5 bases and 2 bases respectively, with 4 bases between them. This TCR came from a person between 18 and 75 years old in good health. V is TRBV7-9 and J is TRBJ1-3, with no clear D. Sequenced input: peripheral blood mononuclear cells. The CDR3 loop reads CASSPAGNTIYF. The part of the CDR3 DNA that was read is TGTGCCAGCAGCCCAGCTGGAAACACC.